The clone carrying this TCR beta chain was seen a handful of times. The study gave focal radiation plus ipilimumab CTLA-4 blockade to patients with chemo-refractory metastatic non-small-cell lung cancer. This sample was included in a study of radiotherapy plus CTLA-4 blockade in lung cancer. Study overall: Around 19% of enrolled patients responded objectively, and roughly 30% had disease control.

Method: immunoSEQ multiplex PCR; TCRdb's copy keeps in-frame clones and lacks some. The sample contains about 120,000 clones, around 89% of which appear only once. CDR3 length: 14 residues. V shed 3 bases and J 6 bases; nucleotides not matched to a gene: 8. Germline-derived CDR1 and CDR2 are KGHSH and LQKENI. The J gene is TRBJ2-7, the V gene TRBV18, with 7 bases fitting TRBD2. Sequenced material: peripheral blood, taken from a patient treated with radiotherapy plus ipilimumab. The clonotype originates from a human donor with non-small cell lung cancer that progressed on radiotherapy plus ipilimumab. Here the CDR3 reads CASSPPGRPGEQYF. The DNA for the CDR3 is TGTGCCAGCTCACCCCCCGGGAGGCCGGGCGAGCAGTACTTC.